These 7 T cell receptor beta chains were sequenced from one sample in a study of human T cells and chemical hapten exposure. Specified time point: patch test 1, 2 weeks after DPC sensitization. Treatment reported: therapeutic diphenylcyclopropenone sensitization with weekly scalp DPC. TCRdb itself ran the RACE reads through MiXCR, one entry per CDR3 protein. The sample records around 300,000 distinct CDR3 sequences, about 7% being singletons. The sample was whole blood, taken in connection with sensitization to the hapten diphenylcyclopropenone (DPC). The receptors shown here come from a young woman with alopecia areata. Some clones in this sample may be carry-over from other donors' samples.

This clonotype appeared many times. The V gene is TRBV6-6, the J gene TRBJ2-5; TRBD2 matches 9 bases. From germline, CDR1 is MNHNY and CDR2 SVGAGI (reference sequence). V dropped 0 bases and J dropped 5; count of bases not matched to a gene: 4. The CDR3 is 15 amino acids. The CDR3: CASSYSALAGETQYF. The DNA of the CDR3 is TGTGCCAGCAGTTACTCAGCTCTAGCGGGGGAGACCCAGTACTTC.

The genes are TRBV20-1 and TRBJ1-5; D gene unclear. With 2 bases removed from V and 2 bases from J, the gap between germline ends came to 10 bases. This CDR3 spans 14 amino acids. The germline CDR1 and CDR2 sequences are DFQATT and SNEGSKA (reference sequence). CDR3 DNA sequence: TGCAGTGCTAGACCGGGAAGCGGCAATCAGCCCCAGCATTTT. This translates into CSARPGSGNQPQHF.

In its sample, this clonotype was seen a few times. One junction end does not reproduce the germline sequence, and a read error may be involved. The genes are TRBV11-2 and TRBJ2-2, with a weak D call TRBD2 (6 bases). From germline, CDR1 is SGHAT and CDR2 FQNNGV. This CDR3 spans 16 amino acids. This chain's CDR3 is CASSSPTRANTGELLF. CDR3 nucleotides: TGTGCCAGCAGCTCACCGACTAGGGCGAACACCGGGGAGCTGCTTTTT.

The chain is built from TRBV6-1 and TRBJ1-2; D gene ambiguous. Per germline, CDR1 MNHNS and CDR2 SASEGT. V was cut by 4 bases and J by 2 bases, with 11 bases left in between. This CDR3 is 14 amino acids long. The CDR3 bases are TGTGCCAGCAGTGCCCGGATTGACAACTATGGCTACACCTTC. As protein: CASSARIDNYGYTF.

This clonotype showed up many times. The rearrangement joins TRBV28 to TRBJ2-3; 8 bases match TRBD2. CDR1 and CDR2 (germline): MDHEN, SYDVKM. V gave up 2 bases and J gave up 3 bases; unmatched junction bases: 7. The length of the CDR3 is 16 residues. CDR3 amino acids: CASSLGGGIRTDTQYF. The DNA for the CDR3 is TGTGCCAGCAGTTTAGGCGGGGGGATCCGTACAGATACGCAGTATTTT.

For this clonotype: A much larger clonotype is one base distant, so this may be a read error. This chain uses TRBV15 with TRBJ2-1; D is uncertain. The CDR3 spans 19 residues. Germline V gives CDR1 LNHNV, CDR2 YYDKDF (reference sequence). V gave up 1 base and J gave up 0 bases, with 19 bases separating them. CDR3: CATSRVRTILTSSYNEQFF. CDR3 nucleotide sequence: TGTGCCACCAGCAGAGTCCGGACCATTTTAACGAGCTCCTACAATGAGCAGTTCTTC.

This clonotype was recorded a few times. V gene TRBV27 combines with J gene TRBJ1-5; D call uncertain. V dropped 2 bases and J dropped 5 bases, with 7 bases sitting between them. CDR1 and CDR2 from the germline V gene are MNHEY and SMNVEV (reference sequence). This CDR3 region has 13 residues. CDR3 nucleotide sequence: TGTGCCAGCAGTTTAGGGCAGTATCAGCCCCAGCATTTT. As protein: CASSLGQYQPQHF.